The 27 T cell receptor beta chains presented below share a single source sample, sequenced in a study of blood T cell repertoires in COVID-19. Method: immunoSEQ multiplex PCR; TCRdb's copy keeps in-frame clones and lacks some. The data contain around 400,000 clones, 85% to 90% of them singletons. Specimen: PBMCs or T cells enriched from blood (not recorded which). The source of these receptors is a woman aged 25-40 years who had recovered from COVID-19.

The count of this clone is one. The V gene is TRBV10-3, the J gene TRBJ2-3; 10 bases map to TRBD2. The CDR3 length is 15 residues. V dropped 6 bases and J dropped 6; count of bases not matched to a gene: 9. Germline CDR1 reads ENHRY; CDR2 reads SYGVKD. CDR3 in amino acids: CAIRSVLAGDDTQYF. CDR3 nucleotides: TGTGCCATCAGAAGCGTGCTAGCGGGAGACGATACGCAGTATTTT.

The chain combines TRBV19 with TRBJ1-6; 7 nucleotides match TRBD1. CDR1 LNHDA and CDR2 SQIVND come from the germline V gene (reference sequence). The CDR3 loop spans 15 amino acids. V was clipped by 8 bases and J by 8 bases; unmatched bases: 12. The CDR3 DNA is TGTGCCAGTGGAAAAGGGACAGCGCGGGATTCACCCCTCCACTTT. This gives the protein CASGKGTARDSPLHF.

The genes are TRBV11-2 and TRBJ2-5; the D gene is possibly TRBD2 (6 bases). CDR3 length equals 14 residues. From germline, CDR1 is SGHAT and CDR2 FQNNGV. V shed 5 bases and J shed 2 bases, with 12 bases lying between them. CDR3 in amino acids: CASSARLGQETQYF. CDR3 sequence (DNA): TGTGCCAGCAGCGCCCGACTAGGGCAAGAGACCCAGTACTTC.

The CDR3: CAWTHSGHHLYEQYF. Here the CDR3 DNA reads TGTGCCTGGACCCATTCGGGACATCATCTCTACGAGCAGTACTTC. The chain recombines TRBV30 with TRBJ2-7, with D tentatively TRBD1 (6 bases). This CDR3 has 15 residues. Germline V lookup: CDR1 GTSNPN, CDR2 SVGIG (reference sequence). V shed 4 bases and J shed 3 bases, with 19 bases lying between them.

The chain's CDR3 is CASNLEGNQPQHF. CDR3 coding DNA: TGTGCCAGCAACCTCGAGGGTAATCAGCCCCAGCATTTT. The chain combines TRBV2 with TRBJ1-5, with D unclear. This CDR3 has 13 amino acids. Germline-derived CDR1 and CDR2 are SNHLY and FYNNEI. Trimming left V 7 bases short and J 4 bases short, with 11 bases between.

J is TRBJ2-2 and V is TRBV7-2; TRBD1 aligns across 9 bases. V lost 5 bases, J lost 1 base, and 8 bases stayed unmatched. The V gene's germline CDR1 is SGHTA and CDR2 FQGNSA. This CDR3 has 17 residues. CDR3 nucleotides: TGTGCCAGCAGCCAGCCCCCGGGACAGGGGAACACCGGGGAGCTGTTTTTT. Translated: CASSQPPGQGNTGELFF.

J is TRBJ1-5 and V is TRBV27; no clear D gene. The CDR3 is made up of 13 amino acids. Trimming took off 3 bases at V and 0 bases at J, with 3 bases between the two ends. Germline V gene lookup returns CDR1 MNHEY and CDR2 SMNVEV (reference sequence). The CDR3 protein is CASSFRSNQPQHF. Written as DNA, the CDR3 is TGTGCCAGCAGTTTCCGTAGCAATCAGCCCCAGCATTTT.

The chain links TRBV6-6 to TRBJ1-2, with a weak D call TRBD1 (5 bases). The V end lost 10 bases, the J end lost 6 bases, and 21 bases lay between the germline ends. The CDR3 is 14 residues long. CDR1 is MNHNY and CDR2 is SVGAGI in the germline V gene (reference sequence). This CDR3 reads CANTGRTPTDGYTF. As DNA, the CDR3 is TGTGCCAACACAGGTAGAACACCGACAGATGGCTACACCTTC.

The rearrangement uses TRBV7-9 and TRBJ1-4, with 7 bases matching TRBD1. The germline gives CDR1 SEHNR, CDR2 FQNEAQ (reference sequence). V shed 5 bases and J 3 bases; nucleotides not matched to a gene: 6. The CDR3 covers 15 residues. The CDR3: CASSQTGTANEKLFF. The DNA of the CDR3 is TGTGCCAGCAGCCAGACCGGGACAGCTAATGAAAAACTGTTTTTT. The full variable domain, with the rest looked up from reference TRBV7-9 and TRBJ1-4, is DTGVSQNPRHKITKRGQNVTFRCDPISEHNRLYWYRQTLGQGPEFLTYFQNEAQLEKSRLLSDRFSAERPKGSFSTLEIQRTEQGDSAMYLCASSQTGTANEKLFFGSGTQLSVL.

This clone showed up just once. The V and J genes are TRBV27 and TRBJ1-1, with D perhaps TRBD1 (6 bases). The CDR3 has 12 amino acids. Trimming took 8 bases from V and 2 from J, leaving 9 bases between them. The germline V gene encodes CDR1 MNHEY and CDR2 SMNVEV (reference sequence). The CDR3 is CASGGPNTEAFF. CDR3 in DNA: TGTGCCAGCGGGGGCCCCAACACTGAAGCTTTCTTT.

The chain has TRBV28 and TRBJ2-1; 16 bases map to TRBD2. Germline CDR1 and CDR2: MDHEN and SYDVKM. The CDR3 spans 18 residues. Unmatched junction bases numbered 9, after V lost 4 bases and J lost 6 bases. The CDR3 sequence: CASSSQLGTSGRANEQFF. CDR3 coding DNA: TGTGCCAGCAGTTCCCAACTCGGGACTAGCGGGAGGGCCAATGAGCAGTTCTTC.

V gene TRBV19 combines with J gene TRBJ1-1; 8 nucleotides match TRBD1. Germline CDR1 reads LNHDA; CDR2 reads SQIVND (reference sequence). V lost 5 bases and J lost 6; bases outside the gene matches: 8. There are 14 residues in the CDR3. DNA for the CDR3: TGTGCCAGTAGTGCCGGACAGGGCGTATCTGAAGCTTTCTTT. As protein: CASSAGQGVSEAFF.

In DNA, the CDR3 is TGTGCCAGTAGTACGAGGGGGACAGGGCAGTTGAATCAGCCCCAGCATTTT. Translation: CASSTRGTGQLNQPQHF. This chain uses TRBV19 with TRBJ1-5; 9 bases are shared with TRBD1. From germline, CDR1 is LNHDA and CDR2 SQIVND (reference sequence). The trim removed 4 bases at V and 4 bases at J, leaving 11 bases unmatched. CDR3 length: 17 residues.

This clone has just a few counts. This sequence joins TRBV19 and TRBJ2-1; no clear D gene. V dropped 3 bases and J dropped 5 bases, with 11 bases sitting between them. The length of the CDR3 is 14 residues. Per germline, CDR1 LNHDA and CDR2 SQIVND (reference sequence). The CDR3 region is CASSITTQNNEQFF. In DNA form, the CDR3 reads TGTGCCAGTAGTATTACAACGCAGAACAATGAGCAGTTCTTC.

V usage is TRBV3-1 (or the pseudogene TRBV3-2) and J usage is TRBJ2-1; D is unresolved. The germline CDR1 and CDR2 sequences are LGHDT and YNNKEL (reference sequence). V gave up 3 bases and J gave up 2 bases, with 11 bases separating them. The CDR3 totals 15 residues. CDR3 in amino acids: CASSHRAGTYNEQFF. CDR3 nucleotide sequence: TGTGCCAGCAGCCATCGCGCTGGTACCTACAATGAGCAGTTCTTC.

This chain connects TRBV28 to TRBJ1-2, with a weak D call TRBD1 (6 bases). The V gene's germline CDR1 is MDHEN and CDR2 SYDVKM. This CDR3 spans 15 amino acids. V dropped 6 bases and J dropped 1 base, with 15 bases sitting between them. CDR3 sequence: CASSLNGQSNYGYTF. DNA for the CDR3: TGTGCCAGCAGCCTAAACGGACAGAGTAACTATGGCTACACCTTC.

This chain uses TRBV2 with TRBJ1-2; D may be TRBD1 (5 bases). Trimming took off 5 bases at V and 7 bases at J, with 14 bases between the two ends. The germline gives CDR1 SNHLY, CDR2 FYNNEI. The CDR3 spans 13 residues. CDR3 DNA sequence: TGTGCCAGCAGTCCCGTGGGAAGGGGTGGCTACACCTTC. Translated, it gives CASSPVGRGGYTF.

V usage is TRBV5-4 and J usage is TRBJ2-7; a weak D match, TRBD2 (7 bases). The V gene lost 3 bases and the J gene lost 5 bases, with 15 bases spanning the gap. Germline CDR1 SGHNT, CDR2 YYREEE (reference sequence). This CDR3 is built from 14 residues. The CDR3 is CASSSNREGDEQYF. As DNA, the CDR3 is TGTGCCAGCAGCTCCAACAGGGAGGGCGACGAGCAGTACTTC.

As to this clone: Other nucleotide sequences from this sample produce the same CDR3. This chain connects TRBV19 to TRBJ2-7; TRBD1 agrees at 10 bases. Germline assignment: CDR1 LNHDA and CDR2 SQIVND (reference sequence). The CDR3 is made up of 15 amino acids. V lost 2 bases and J lost 3; bases outside the gene matches: 4. CDR3 protein: CASSIPGQGLYEQYF. CDR3 DNA sequence: TGTGCCAGTAGTATACCGGGACAGGGGCTCTACGAGCAGTACTTC.

This chain connects TRBV27 to TRBJ2-2, with D perhaps TRBD2 (6 bases). The V and J ends lost 2 bases and 2 bases respectively, with 9 bases between them. The V gene's germline CDR1 is MNHEY and CDR2 SMNVEV (reference sequence). The CDR3 contains 15 residues. The chain's CDR3 is CASSLLAFNTGELFF. The CDR3 DNA is TGTGCCAGCAGTTTACTAGCGTTTAACACCGGGGAGCTGTTTTTT.

This sequence joins TRBV7-8 and TRBJ1-5; 9 bases match TRBD1. The J segment lost 0 bases and the V segment lost 3 bases, leaving 9 bases of the junction unmatched. This CDR3 comprises 18 residues. Germline V CDR1 and CDR2: SGHVS, FQNEAQ. The CDR3 sequence is CASSFRDRDLYSNQPQHF. Written as DNA, the CDR3 is TGTGCCAGCAGCTTCCGGGACAGGGACCTTTATAGCAATCAGCCCCAGCATTTT.

Only one count was recorded for this clone. The V gene is TRBV15, the J gene TRBJ2-4; D may be TRBD1 (5 bases). Germline values: CDR1 LNHNV, CDR2 YYDKDF (reference sequence). CDR3 length: 16 amino acids. With 5 bases removed from V and 0 bases from J, the gap between germline ends came to 14 bases. CDR3 amino acids: CATSFFLQGAKNIQYF. In DNA form, the CDR3 reads TGTGCCACCAGCTTCTTCCTCCAGGGAGCCAAAAACATTCAGTACTTC. Full variable domain (rest looked up from reference TRBV15 and TRBJ2-4): DAMVIQNPRYQVTQFGKPVTLSCSQTLNHNVMYWYQQKSSQAPKLLFHYYDKDFNNEADTPDNFQSRRPNTSFCFLDIRSPGLGDTAMYLCATSFFLQGAKNIQYFGAGTRLSVL.

The V call is TRBV7-2, the J call TRBJ2-3; TRBD2 might be the D (6 bases). V lost 7 bases and J lost 8, with 25 bases in between. The CDR3 contains 16 residues. Germline CDR1 reads SGHTA; CDR2 reads FQGNSA. CDR3 in DNA: TGTGCCAGCATCCCACCACACGGGACTGGGGCAGGTACGCAGTATTTT. This encodes CASIPPHGTGAGTQYF. The full variable domain, in which reference TRBV7-2 and TRBJ2-3 provide the parts outside the CDR3, is GAGVSQSPSNKVTEKGKDVELRCDPISGHTALYWYRQSLGQGLEFLIYFQGNSAPDKSGLPSDRFSAERTGGSVSTLTIQRTQQEDSAVYLCASIPPHGTGAGTQYFGPGTRLTVL.

This clone came up many times. This sequence joins TRBV25-1 and TRBJ2-7; D might be TRBD1 (6 bases). The CDR3 covers 14 residues. Germline V gene sequence: CDR1 MGHDK, CDR2 SYGVNS. Trimming stripped 3 bases from V and 3 bases from J, with 12 bases between. CDR3 bases: TGTGCCAGCAGTGACCTGACAGGTGACTACGAGCAGTACTTC. As protein: CASSDLTGDYEQYF.

The chain carries TRBV7-2 and TRBJ2-7, with 15 positions matching TRBD2. V was pared by 2 bases and J by 4 bases, with 12 bases of the junction left unmatched. Germline CDR1 SGHTA, CDR2 FQGNSA. The CDR3 extends over 19 amino acids. The CDR3 region is CASSLWTSGGVSNGYEQYF. The CDR3 DNA reads TGTGCCAGCAGCTTATGGACTAGCGGGGGGGTATCAAACGGGTACGAGCAGTACTTC.

The chain is built from TRBV28 and TRBJ1-3; the D is unclear. The CDR3 loop spans 12 amino acids. CDR1 is MDHEN, CDR2 SYDVKM, per germline. This CDR3 reads CASSLAGNTIYF. The CDR3 nucleotides are TGTGCTTCTTCACTTGCTGGAAACACCATATATTTT.

The gene calls are TRBV7-9 and TRBJ2-7; 8 bases are shared with TRBD2. CDR1 is SEHNR, CDR2 FQNEAQ, per germline (reference sequence). The V and J ends lost 3 bases and 0 bases, in that order; junction bases with no gene match: 1. This CDR3 is built from 14 residues. CDR3 DNA sequence: TGTGCCAGCAGCTTGGCGGGAGGCTCCTACGAGCAGTACTTC. Its protein is CASSLAGGSYEQYF. Variable domain in full (rest from reference TRBV7-9 and TRBJ2-7): DTGVSQNPRHKITKRGQNVTFRCDPISEHNRLYWYRQTLGQGPEFLTYFQNEAQLEKSRLLSDRFSAERPKGSFSTLEIQRTEQGDSAMYLCASSLAGGSYEQYFGPGTRLTVT.